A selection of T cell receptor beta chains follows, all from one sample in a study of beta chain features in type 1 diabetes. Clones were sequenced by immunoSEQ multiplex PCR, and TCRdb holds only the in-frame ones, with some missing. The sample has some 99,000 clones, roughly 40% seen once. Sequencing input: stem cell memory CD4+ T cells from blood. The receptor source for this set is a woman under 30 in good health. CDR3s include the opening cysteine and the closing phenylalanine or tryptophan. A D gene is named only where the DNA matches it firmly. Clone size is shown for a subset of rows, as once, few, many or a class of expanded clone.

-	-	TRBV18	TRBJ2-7	TGTGCCAGCTCACCTCAGAGGACAGAGCAGTACTTC	CASSPQRTEQYF
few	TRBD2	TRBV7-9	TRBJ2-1	TGTGCCAGCAGCTTCTTTCTAGCGGGGTACAATGAGCAGTTCTTC	CASSFFLAGYNEQFF
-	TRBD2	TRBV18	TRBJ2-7	TGTGCCAGCTCACCACCGGGGGGGGAAAGCTCCTACGAGCAGTACTTC	CASSPPGGESSYEQYF
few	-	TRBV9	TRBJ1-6	TGTGCCAGCAGCCAGCGGGGCCACAGGAGCTCCTATAATTCACCCCTCCACTTT	CASSQRGHRSSYNSPLHF
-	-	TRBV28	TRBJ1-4	TGTGCCAGCGGGTATCCAGGGTTTAATGAAAAACTGTTTTTT	CASGYPGFNEKLFF
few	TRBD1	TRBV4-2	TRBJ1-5	TGTGCCAGCAGCCAGGACAGGGTAGATCAGCCCCAGCATTTT	CASSQDRVDQPQHF
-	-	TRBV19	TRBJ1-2	TGTGCCAGTAGTATCAGGCCGCTACAAAACTATGGCTACACCTTC	CASSIRPLQNYGYTF
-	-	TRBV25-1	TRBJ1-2	TGTGCCAGCAGCTCTCTCAGTCTTTATGGCTACACCTTC	CASSSLSLYGYTF
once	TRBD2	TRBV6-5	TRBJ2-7	TGTGCCAGCAGTTATTCCATTACGGGGGGAACCTACGAGCAGTACTTC	CASSYSITGGTYEQYF
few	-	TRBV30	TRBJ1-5	TGTGCCTGGAGCTTTTCGGGCAATCAGCCCCAGCATTTT	CAWSFSGNQPQHF
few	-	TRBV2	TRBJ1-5	TGTGCCAGCAGGCCACAGGGACAGCCCCAGCATTTT	CASRPQGQPQHF
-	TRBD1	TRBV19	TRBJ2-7	TGTGCCAGTAGAGGACAGGGTGACTCCTACGAGCAGTACTTC	CASRGQGDSYEQYF
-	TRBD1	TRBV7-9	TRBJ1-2	TGTGCCAGCAGCATCAGACAGGGAAATGGCTACACCTTC	CASSIRQGNGYTF
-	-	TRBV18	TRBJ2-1	TGTGCCAGCTCACCAAGGAGCAGCGGGCCGAACTCCTACAATGAGCAGTTCTTC	CASSPRSSGPNSYNEQFF
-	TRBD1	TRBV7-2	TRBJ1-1	TGTGCCAGCAGCTTAAGACAGGGTTGGAACACTGAAGCTTTCTTT	CASSLRQGWNTEAFF
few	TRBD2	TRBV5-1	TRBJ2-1	TGCGCCAGCAGCTTGGGTAGCGGGAATACTGGCTCCTACAATGAGCAGTTCTTC	CASSLGSGNTGSYNEQFF
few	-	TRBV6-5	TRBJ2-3	TGTGCCAGCAGTTACTCGCAAGCTGTAGATACGCAGTATTTT	CASSYSQAVDTQYF
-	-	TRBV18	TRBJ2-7	TGTGCCAGCTCACCATCAACAGGGCGCTACGAGCAGTACTTC	CASSPSTGRYEQYF